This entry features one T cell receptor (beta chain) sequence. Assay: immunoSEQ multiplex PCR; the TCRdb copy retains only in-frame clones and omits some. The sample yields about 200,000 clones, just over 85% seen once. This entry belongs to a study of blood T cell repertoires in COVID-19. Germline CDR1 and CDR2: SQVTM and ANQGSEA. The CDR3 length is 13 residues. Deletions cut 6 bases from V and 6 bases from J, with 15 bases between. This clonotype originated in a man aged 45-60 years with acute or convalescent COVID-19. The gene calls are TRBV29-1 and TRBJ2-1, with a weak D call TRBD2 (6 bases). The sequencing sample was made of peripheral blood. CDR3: CSVLKSGGNEQFF. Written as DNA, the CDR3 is TGCAGCGTGCTGAAGTCCGGGGGCAATGAGCAGTTCTTC.